This TCR beta chain was found in a study of blood T cells in healthy people across ages. Study context: Roughly one uniquely barcoded beta molecule per two T cells was captured.

Using a J-beta primer mix together with a sample-barcoded 5' primer, a second PCR was run for about 6 to 11 cycles. TCRdb recomputed calls from the 5' RACE reads with MiXCR, one row per CDR3 protein. The table shows over 1.5 million distinct CDR3 sequences, with around half occurring only once. This clonotype has only a few counts. Germline values: CDR1 MNHEY, CDR2 SMNVEV (reference sequence). Trimming removed 5 bases from V and 3 bases from J, with 22 bases in between. This CDR3 region has 17 residues. The chain combines TRBV27 with TRBJ1-2, with D perhaps TRBD1 (6 bases). The TCR comes from a woman between 40 and 50 years old in good health. The source material was blood. Here the CDR3 reads CASSPGHGYSGDYGYTF. DNA for the CDR3: TGTGCCAGCAGTCCGGGACACGGATACTCAGGGGACTATGGCTACACCTTC.